This is a list of T cell receptor beta chains from one sample in a study of vaccination effects on CD4 cells after COVID-19. Antigens of these TCRs are unknown. The protocol was immunoSEQ multiplex PCR, while the TCRdb copy is restricted to in-frame clones and leaves out a portion. The sample includes 40,000 or so clones, 82% of them seen just once. The material sequenced was CD4+ T cells from PBMCs cultured without peptide, taken before COVID-19 vaccination. These receptor sequences come from a human donor who received a COVID-19 vaccine. Both conserved end residues are part of each CDR3. D genes are given only for firm matches. Some rows have no size entry. The others give once, few or many, or a class for an expanded clone.

d_gene,v_gene,j_gene,abundance,CDR3aa,CDR3nt
NA,TRBV10-1,TRBJ1-2,few,CASSESGRGGYTF,TGCGCCAGCAGTGAGTCGGGACGGGGCGGCTACACCTTC
NA,TRBV2,TRBJ2-2,few,CASSVRPWAGELFF,TGTGCCAGCAGTGTGCGCCCGTGGGCCGGGGAGCTGTTTTTT
TRBD1,TRBV28,TRBJ1-2,NA,CASNRQGHTMGYTF,TGTGCCAGCAACCGACAGGGGCATACTATGGGCTACACCTTC
NA,TRBV5-1,TRBJ2-6,NA,CASSLDAGPGGIVLTF,TGCGCCAGCAGCTTGGATGCGGGGCCAGGGGGGATCGTCCTGACTTTC
NA,TRBV6-5,TRBJ1-1,NA,CASRLFGTPNTEAFF,TGTGCCAGCAGGTTGTTTGGGACACCGAACACTGAAGCTTTCTTT
TRBD2,TRBV7-2,TRBJ2-3,NA,CASSWSLAGSTDTQYF,TGTGCCAGCAGCTGGTCACTAGCGGGTTCCACAGATACGCAGTATTTT
NA,TRBV7-3,TRBJ2-2,NA,CASSLRRTGELFF,TGTGCCAGCAGCTTACGCAGGACCGGGGAGCTGTTTTTT
TRBD2,TRBV6-5,TRBJ2-5,NA,CASSTSGAGETQYF,TGTGCCAGCAGTACTAGCGGGGCGGGAGAGACCCAGTACTTC
NA,TRBV29-1,TRBJ2-2,NA,CSIDRNTGELFF,TGCAGCATCGACAGAAACACCGGGGAGCTGTTTTTT
TRBD1,TRBV6-5,TRBJ1-2,NA,CASSDRGGYTF,TGTGCCAGCAGCGACAGGGGTGGCTACACCTTC
NA,TRBV11-2,TRBJ1-3,NA,CASSGGGIGNTIYF,TGTGCCAGCAGCGGCGGGGGGATAGGAAACACCATATATTTT
NA,TRBV2,TRBJ1-5,NA,CASSGHEDDQPQHF,TGTGCCAGCAGTGGCCATGAGGACGATCAGCCCCAGCATTTT
TRBD1,TRBV24-1,TRBJ2-2,NA,CATSPGGAGTGELFF,TGTGCCACCTCTCCAGGGGGCGCGGGCACCGGGGAGCTGTTTTTT
NA,TRBV29-1,TRBJ2-3,NA,CSVEGPGGTDTQYF,TGCAGCGTTGAAGGACCGGGGGGCACAGATACGCAGTATTTT
NA,TRBV18,TRBJ2-2,NA,CASSPTGQNTGELFF,TGTGCCAGCTCACCCACGGGCCAGAACACCGGGGAGCTGTTTTTT
NA,TRBV19,TRBJ1-5,NA,CASSMVGDNQPQHF,TGTGCCAGTAGTATGGTAGGGGACAATCAGCCCCAGCATTTT
NA,TRBV2,TRBJ1-3,few,CASSEARSGGNTIYF,TGTGCCAGCAGTGAAGCACGGTCTGGCGGAAACACCATATATTTT
NA,TRBV25-1,TRBJ2-1,NA,CASSESAAYNEQFF,TGTGCCAGCAGTGAATCGGCGGCGTACAATGAGCAGTTCTTC
TRBD1,TRBV25-1,TRBJ1-2,NA,CASSAADRGNYGYTF,TGTGCCAGCAGTGCTGCCGACAGGGGAAACTATGGCTACACCTTC
TRBD1,TRBV6-1,TRBJ1-2,NA,CASSETDRGYGYTF,TGTGCCAGCAGTGAGACGGACAGGGGGTATGGCTACACCTTC
NA,TRBV27,TRBJ1-5,NA,CASSLQTTNQPQHF,TGTGCCAGCAGTTTACAGACAACTAATCAGCCCCAGCATTTT
NA,TRBV6-5,TRBJ2-2,few,CASRSLLDTGELFF,TGTGCCAGCAGATCCCTCCTCGACACCGGGGAGCTGTTTTTT
NA,TRBV27,TRBJ2-5,NA,CASSRGHQETQYF,TGTGCCAGCAGCCGGGGACACCAAGAGACCCAGTACTTC
TRBD2,TRBV5-1,TRBJ2-3,NA,CASSLASGGTDTQYF,TGCGCCAGCAGCTTGGCTAGCGGTGGCACAGATACGCAGTATTTT
NA,TRBV6-2/TRBV6-3,TRBJ2-1,NA,CASSYQGTYRDYEQFF,TGTGCCAGCAGTTACCAAGGGACTTACCGCGACTATGAGCAGTTCTTC
NA,TRBV19,TRBJ1-2,NA,CASKDYGYTF,TGTGCCAGCAAGGACTATGGCTACACCTTC
TRBD2,TRBV24-1,TRBJ2-5,NA,CATSDQLSGPGKTQYF,TGTGCCACCAGTGACCAACTTAGCGGGCCCGGGAAGACCCAGTACTTC
NA,TRBV5-4,TRBJ1-1,once,CASSATTGSNTEAFF,TGTGCCAGCAGCGCTACTACAGGGTCCAACACTGAAGCTTTCTTT
NA,TRBV5-1,TRBJ2-3,NA,CASRLDYDTQYF,TGCGCCAGCAGACTAGACTACGATACGCAGTATTTT
TRBD1,TRBV29-1,TRBJ1-1,NA,CSVVGLDRGSAFF,TGCAGCGTTGTTGGTTTGGACAGGGGATCAGCTTTCTTT
NA,TRBV7-9,TRBJ2-2,NA,CASSLGVSRPGELFF,TGTGCCAGCAGCTTGGGTGTCTCCCGGCCCGGGGAGCTGTTTTTT
TRBD1,TRBV7-8,TRBJ2-2,NA,CASRSPGQGAGGELFF,TGTGCCAGCAGGTCCCCGGGACAGGGGGCAGGTGGGGAGCTGTTTTTT
NA,TRBV28,TRBJ2-1,once,CATRGSSGSYNEQFF,TGTGCCACCCGAGGTAGTAGCGGCTCCTACAATGAGCAGTTCTTC